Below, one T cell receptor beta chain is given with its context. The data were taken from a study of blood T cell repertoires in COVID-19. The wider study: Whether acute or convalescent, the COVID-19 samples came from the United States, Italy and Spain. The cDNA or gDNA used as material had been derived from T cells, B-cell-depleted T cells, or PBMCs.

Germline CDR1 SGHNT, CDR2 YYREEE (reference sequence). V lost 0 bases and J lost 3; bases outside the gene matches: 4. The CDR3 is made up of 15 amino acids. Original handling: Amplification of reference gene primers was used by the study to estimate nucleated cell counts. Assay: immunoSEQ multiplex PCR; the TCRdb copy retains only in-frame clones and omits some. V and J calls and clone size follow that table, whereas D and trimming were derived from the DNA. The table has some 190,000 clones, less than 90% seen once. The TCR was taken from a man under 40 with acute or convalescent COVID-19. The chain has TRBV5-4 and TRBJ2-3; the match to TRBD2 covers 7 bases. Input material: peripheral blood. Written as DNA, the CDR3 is TGTGCCAGCAGCTTGGGGGGCGGGGGTACAGATACGCAGTATTTT. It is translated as CASSLGGGGTDTQYF.